This is a list of T cell receptor beta chains from one sample in a study of blood T cell repertoires in COVID-19. Clones were read by immunoSEQ multiplex PCR, and TCRdb kept only the in-frame ones, dropping some. The repertoire has 150,000 or so clones, over 80% of them found once; the top ten carry roughly 5%. Sequencing used PBMCs or T cells enriched from blood (not recorded which). Receptors were obtained from a man in his sixties or seventies who had been exposed to COVID-19. CDR3s include the opening cysteine and the closing phenylalanine or tryptophan. The order of the fields is J gene, clone size, V gene, D gene, CDR3 DNA, CDR3 protein. The D gene is left open where the match is weak. Not every row has a clone size; where given, it reads once, few, many or a size class.

J: TRBJ2-1; size: NA; V: TRBV7-2; D: NA; DNA: TGTGCCAGCAGCTCGGGACTCCTCGGTGAGCAGTTCTTC; CDR3: CASSSGLLGEQFF
J: TRBJ1-3; size: few; V: TRBV12-5; D: NA; DNA: TGTGCTAGTAGGGGGGGCTTAGGAAACACCATATATTTT; CDR3: CASRGGLGNTIYF
J: TRBJ2-3; size: NA; V: TRBV7-6; D: NA; DNA: TGTGCCAGCAGCTTAGTAGGCGGGACCAGCACAGATACGCAGTATTTT; CDR3: CASSLVGGTSTDTQYF
J: TRBJ1-3; size: few; V: TRBV28; D: TRBD1; DNA: TGTGCCAGCACTATTACGGGACAGGGGGGAAACACCATATATTTT; CDR3: CASTITGQGGNTIYF
J: TRBJ2-1; size: once; V: TRBV5-1; D: TRBD1; DNA: TGCGCCAGCAGCGTAGTCGGGACAGGGAACTACAATGAGCAGTTCTTC; CDR3: CASSVVGTGNYNEQFF
J: TRBJ2-5; size: NA; V: TRBV10-3; D: TRBD2; DNA: TGTGCCATCAGTGAGTCGAAGGGACTAGCGGGGATATTAGAGACCCAGTACTTC; CDR3: CAISESKGLAGILETQYF
J: TRBJ2-7; size: NA; V: TRBV3-1/TRBV3-2; D: TRBD2; DNA: TGTGCCAGCAGCCAAGGGCCTGCTAGCGGGAAGGTCTACGAGCAGTACTTC; CDR3: CASSQGPASGKVYEQYF
J: TRBJ1-1; size: NA; V: TRBV11-1; D: TRBD1; DNA: TGTGCCAGCAGCTCCACAGGGGTCAACACTGAAGCTTTCTTT; CDR3: CASSSTGVNTEAFF
J: TRBJ2-7; size: NA; V: TRBV7-2; D: NA; DNA: TGTGCCAGCAGCCTAATGGGGACAACCTACGAGCAGTACTTC; CDR3: CASSLMGTTYEQYF
J: TRBJ2-5; size: NA; V: TRBV6-5; D: NA; DNA: TGTGCCAGCAGTTACTCGGGGAGCGGCCCACTTGAGACCCAGTACTTC; CDR3: CASSYSGSGPLETQYF
J: TRBJ2-2; size: NA; V: TRBV27; D: TRBD1; DNA: TGTGCCAGCAGTCCGGAGGGACAGGTACTCACCGGGGAGCTGTTTTTT; CDR3: CASSPEGQVLTGELFF
J: TRBJ2-7; size: NA; V: TRBV29-1; D: TRBD2; DNA: TGCAGCGTTGAGACGGGAGGGGCCTCCTACGAGCAGTACTTC; CDR3: CSVETGGASYEQYF
J: TRBJ1-2; size: NA; V: TRBV12-3/TRBV12-4; D: NA; DNA: TGTGCCAGCAGTTTGTCCAACCGGGGCTACACCTTC; CDR3: CASSLSNRGYTF
J: TRBJ2-7; size: NA; V: TRBV2; D: NA; DNA: TGTGCCAGCAGTACAGGACAGAAATCCTACGAGCAGTACTTC; CDR3: CASSTGQKSYEQYF
J: TRBJ2-7; size: NA; V: TRBV10-3; D: NA; DNA: TGTGCCATCAGTGAGGGGGGGACGGGAGAATACGAGCAGTACTTC; CDR3: CAISEGGTGEYEQYF
J: TRBJ2-1; size: NA; V: TRBV7-9; D: NA; DNA: TGTGCCAGCAGCTTTCAGGGGACGAGCTCCTACAATGAGCAGTTCTTC; CDR3: CASSFQGTSSYNEQFF
J: TRBJ1-1; size: NA; V: TRBV6-2/TRBV6-3; D: NA; DNA: TGTGCCAGCAGTTGGCCGGGTCTTCGCGGTGAAGCTTTCTTT; CDR3: CASSWPGLRGEAFF
J: TRBJ1-2; size: NA; V: TRBV9; D: NA; DNA: TGTGCCAGCAGCGTAGGGGGGCCGGGAAACTATGGCTACACCTTC; CDR3: CASSVGGPGNYGYTF
J: TRBJ2-1; size: NA; V: TRBV6-4; D: TRBD1; DNA: TGTGCCAGCAGCTTAATTCCGGGACAGGGAGGGAATGAGCAGTTCTTC; CDR3: CASSLIPGQGGNEQFF
J: TRBJ1-1; size: NA; V: TRBV7-8; D: NA; DNA: TGTGCCAGCAGCGGCGGGACTTGGGGCACTGAAGCTTTCTTT; CDR3: CASSGGTWGTEAFF
J: TRBJ1-3; size: NA; V: TRBV20-1; D: NA; DNA: TGCAGTGCTAGTGGGGGAGCCGGAAACACCATATATTTT; CDR3: CSASGGAGNTIYF
J: TRBJ2-2; size: NA; V: TRBV19; D: NA; DNA: TGTGCCAGTAGCGGGGGGCTAGCTCCGAACACCGGGGAGCTGTTTTTT; CDR3: CASSGGLAPNTGELFF
J: TRBJ1-1; size: NA; V: TRBV28; D: NA; DNA: TGTGCCAGCAGTTTAGGGGGGACCAAGAACACTGAAGCTTTCTTT; CDR3: CASSLGGTKNTEAFF
J: TRBJ1-3; size: NA; V: TRBV3-1/TRBV3-2; D: TRBD1; DNA: TGTGCCAGCAGCCGAAGGACAGGGGGCTCTGGAAACACCATATATTTT; CDR3: CASSRRTGGSGNTIYF
J: TRBJ2-1; size: NA; V: TRBV5-1; D: NA; DNA: TGCGCCAGCAGCCCGCCTAGTCCCTTCTTCCATGAGCAGTTCTTC; CDR3: CASSPPSPFFHEQFF
J: TRBJ2-7; size: NA; V: TRBV28; D: TRBD1; DNA: TGTGCCAGCACTCTAGGGAACAGGGGATGGAAATACGAGCAGTACTTC; CDR3: CASTLGNRGWKYEQYF
J: TRBJ1-3; size: NA; V: TRBV2; D: TRBD1; DNA: TGTGCCAGCAGTTCCCTGAGGGGGCAAGGAAACACCATATATTTT; CDR3: CASSSLRGQGNTIYF
J: TRBJ2-5; size: NA; V: TRBV5-8; D: NA; DNA: TGTGCCAGCAGTTCCTCAGTCACAGCCCAAGAGACCCAGTACTTC; CDR3: CASSSSVTAQETQYF
J: TRBJ1-2; size: few; V: TRBV29-1; D: NA; DNA: TGCAGCGTCTTATCCGGGGTCAGTGGCTACACCTTC; CDR3: CSVLSGVSGYTF
J: TRBJ1-3; size: NA; V: TRBV5-6; D: NA; DNA: TGTGCCAGCAGCTTTGGGAGCTCTGGAAACACCATATATTTT; CDR3: CASSFGSSGNTIYF
J: TRBJ1-1; size: NA; V: TRBV29-1; D: NA; DNA: TGCAGCGTTGAAGACAGGCTACACACTGAAGCTTTCTTT; CDR3: CSVEDRLHTEAFF
J: TRBJ1-5; size: few; V: TRBV7-8; D: NA; DNA: TGTGCCAGCAGCTTAGGTGAGGGTACCTATCAGCCCCAGCATTTT; CDR3: CASSLGEGTYQPQHF
J: TRBJ1-6; size: NA; V: TRBV28; D: NA; DNA: TGTGCCAGCAGTTTACTTACAGGTGGTTCACCCCTCCACTTT; CDR3: CASSLLTGGSPLHF
J: TRBJ1-3; size: NA; V: TRBV7-2; D: NA; DNA: TGTGCCAGCAGCCCTAGGGGGGGCGACGGAAACACCATATATTTT; CDR3: CASSPRGGDGNTIYF
J: TRBJ2-7; size: NA; V: TRBV29-1; D: NA; DNA: TGCAGCGTTGTTTGGAGCTACGAGCAGTACTTC; CDR3: CSVVWSYEQYF
J: TRBJ2-7; size: NA; V: TRBV2; D: TRBD2; DNA: TGTGCCAGCAGGGGACTAGCGGGAGTCCTGGGCGAGCAGTACTTC; CDR3: CASRGLAGVLGEQYF
J: TRBJ2-3; size: NA; V: TRBV5-4; D: NA; DNA: TGTGCCAGCAGCTTGAGAACAGGGTCAGCAGATACGCAGTATTTT; CDR3: CASSLRTGSADTQYF
J: TRBJ2-3; size: NA; V: TRBV7-2; D: NA; DNA: TGTGCCAGCAGCTTCCCCCTAGGAGCAGATACGCAGTATTTT; CDR3: CASSFPLGADTQYF
J: TRBJ1-5; size: NA; V: TRBV4-3; D: TRBD1; DNA: TGCGCCAGCAGCCAAGATTTCGCAGGGGGCGGCCAGCCCCAGCATTTT; CDR3: CASSQDFAGGGQPQHF
J: TRBJ2-1; size: NA; V: TRBV11-2; D: TRBD2; DNA: TGTGCCAGCAGCTCACTATCCCCCTTTCTAGCGGGGGGCCTTGCCGAGCAGTTCTTC; CDR3: CASSSLSPFLAGGLAEQFF